This TCR beta chain was found in a study of blood T cell repertoires in COVID-19 (dated by TCRdb to 2018 to 2020). Concerning the study at large: The collaborator samples originated in the United States, Italy and Spain and spanned the acute and convalescent phases of COVID-19. The samples were drawn from the first 160 participants of the ongoing ImmuneRACE study and from roughly 1,300 subjects provided by 6 global collaborators. Where available, HLA class I and class II types were obtained from metadata supplied by the sample provider rather than from assay-based typing. The material from the prospective study consisted of cDNA or gDNA derived from T cells, B-cell-depleted T cells, or PBMCs. The repertoires were released in a freely available public database meant as a resource for research on the immune response to SARS-CoV-2. Nearly every sample came with metadata listing a de-identified subject ID, COVID-19 status, age in years and sex. The dataset comprised deeply sampled blood TCRbeta repertoires from subjects exposed to, actively infected with, or recovered from COVID-19. Beyond this particular receptor, the publication reports: The amount of clinical and demographic metadata varied by source and participant and was provided uncurated.

This clone was observed once. Its antigen is still unknown. It has no much larger one-base neighbor in the sample; base qualities were not kept. This sample includes further DNA sequences coding for the same CDR3. TCRbeta CDR3 regions were amplified from genomic DNA using the immunoSEQ Assay, a bias-controlled multiplex PCR. For the original study's pipeline: The number of nucleated cells in each sample was estimated by amplification of reference gene primers within the assay. Sequence reads were collapsed and filtered to measure the absolute abundance of every unique TCRbeta CDR3 rearrangement. For each sample, productive Simpson clonality was calculated by taking the square root of Simpson's diversity index across productive rearrangements. What TCRdb holds here is the immuneACCESS table cut down to in-frame rearrangements. Part of the clones is not present; checked against another copy, under half of the missing clones reflect an unresolved V gene, and the others are unexplained. The V and J calls and the clone size are those of that table, but D and trimming were determined from the DNA. The sample has roughly 180,000 clones on record, around 83% of them singletons. 6.2% of the sample is taken by the ten largest.

In the prospective study, participants were roughly 18 to 100 years old, resided in 24 geographic areas of the United States, and were enrolled through a virtual design. To assign participants to cohorts, the prospective study relied on clinical history that participants themselves reported in a screening survey and a study questionnaire. ImmuneRACE Cohort 3 recovered participants were defined by two consecutive negative NP/OP PCR tests, healthcare professional clearance, or symptom resolution. In the prospective study, mobile phlebotomists collected whole blood, serum and a nasopharyngeal or oropharyngeal swab from each participant. Participants in the prospective study had the option to provide additional blood draws and questionnaires over a roughly 2-month period. Prospective study blood samples were shipped either frozen or at room temperature before DNA extraction. Trimming leaves V shorter by 5 bases and J shorter by 8 bases, with the junction holding 7 bases beyond the gene matches. Including the terminal cysteine and phenylalanine, the CDR3 comprises 13 residues. Left in the record is the CDR3 DNA by itself, 39 bases read in frame from the first base. Looking up the germline V gene yields CDR1 SGHVS and CDR2 FQNEAQ.

The sequence was obtained from a man aged 40-49 years who had recovered from COVID-19. Source material: PBMCs or T cells enriched from blood (not recorded which). The chain links TRBV7-8 with TRBJ2-5, and 8 junctional nucleotides match TRBD1. In nucleotide form, the sequence is TGTGCCAGCAGCCCTAGGGGGACAGGCACCCAGTACTTC. This gives the protein CASSPRGTGTQYF.